This TCR beta chain was recorded in a study of regulatory T cells in long-lasting Graves disease. Study background: Persistent cases were those of Graves' disease that involved over 5 years of antithyroid drugs with positive TSH receptor antibodies.

The CDR3 spans 16 residues. Germline V lookup: CDR1 SGHRS, CDR2 YFSETQ. V was trimmed by 4 bases and J by 0 bases, leaving 16 bases between them. This clonotype was detected a few times. The antigen remains unidentified. Study results and caveats: With 2,741 shared public clonotypes, persistent patients exceeded new patients, who shared approximately 880. There was favoring of TRBV28, TRBJ1-2 and TRBJ2-5 in persistent disease.

With iRepertoire HTBI primers and Arm-PCR of CDR3 regions, TCR beta libraries were built. Each CDR3 protein is one row after TCRdb ran MiXCR on the multiplex PCR reads. The sample lists 400,000 to 500,000 distinct CDR3 sequences, roughly a fifth occurring once. Time point defined: persistent/refractory GD, antithyroid drugs over 5 years with positive TRAb. After RNA was extracted from PBMCs, the TCR library was made from it. Diagnosis followed American Thyroid Association guidelines for Graves' disease. The sequenced sample was peripheral blood mononuclear cells (PBMCs), obtained when the disease was refractory, from a patient treated with antithyroid drugs. This chain uses TRBV5-1 with TRBJ1-1; D is perhaps TRBD1 (5 bases). The origin of this receptor is a female donor with Graves disease. CDR3 in amino acids: CASSSRDGFMNTEAFF. In nucleotides, the CDR3 is TGCGCCAGCAGCAGTAGGGACGGATTTATGAACACTGAAGCTTTCTTT.